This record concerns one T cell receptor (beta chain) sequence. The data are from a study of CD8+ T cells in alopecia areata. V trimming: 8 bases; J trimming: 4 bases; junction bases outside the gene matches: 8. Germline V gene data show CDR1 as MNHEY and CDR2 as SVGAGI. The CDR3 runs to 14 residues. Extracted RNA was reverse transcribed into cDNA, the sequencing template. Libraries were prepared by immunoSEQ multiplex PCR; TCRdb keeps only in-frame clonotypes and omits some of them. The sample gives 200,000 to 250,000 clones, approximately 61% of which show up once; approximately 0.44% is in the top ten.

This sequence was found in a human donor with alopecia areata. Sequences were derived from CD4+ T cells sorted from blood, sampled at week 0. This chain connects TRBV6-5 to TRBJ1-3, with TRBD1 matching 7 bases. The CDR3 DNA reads TGTGCCAGCGGGACAGTTGAGGTCGGAAACACCATATATTTT. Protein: CASGTVEVGNTIYF.